These 18 T cell receptor beta chains originate from one sample sequenced in a study of cytomegalovirus exposure and HLA in healthy donors. Both 60 Vbeta primers and 13 Jbeta primers went into the PCR. TCRdb keeps only in-frame clones here, not all; method: immunoSEQ multiplex PCR. The sample lists 50,000 to 65,000 clones, approximately 75% occurring once. The sample was PBMCs. The receptors shown here come from a woman in her 30s in good health and CMV-seronegative.

This clone appeared a single time. The chain employs TRBV5-1 and TRBJ1-2, with a possible D match to TRBD1 (5 bases). The CDR3 loop spans 14 amino acids. The V gene lost 4 bases and the J gene lost 6 bases, with 16 bases spanning the gap. Germline V gene lookup returns CDR1 SGHRS and CDR2 YFSETQ. In nucleotides, the CDR3 is TGCGCCAGCAGCACGGCACGGACAAGAAATGGCTACACCTTC. Amino acids: CASSTARTRNGYTF.

CDR3 bases: TGCGCCAGCAGCCAAGTAGGACTAGTGGGCCGGGAGACCCAGTACTTC. It codes for CASSQVGLVGRETQYF. The J gene is TRBJ2-5, the V gene TRBV4-1, with 7 positions matching TRBD2. The CDR3 is 16 amino acids. With 1 base clipped from V and 5 bases from J, the junction kept 10 bases outside the gene matches. Per germline, CDR1 MGHRA and CDR2 YSYEKL.

The V and J genes are TRBV10-3 and TRBJ2-7, with D uncertain. The germline V gene has CDR1 ENHRY and CDR2 SYGVKD. The V gene lost 3 bases and the J gene lost 0 bases, with 12 bases spanning the gap. The CDR3 spans 15 residues. The CDR3 bases are TGTGCCATCAGTGACCCGACAAGCCGCTCCTACGAGCAGTACTTC. The encoded protein is CAISDPTSRSYEQYF.

The gene calls are TRBV5-4 and TRBJ2-4, with D tentatively TRBD1 (6 bases). V shed 1 base and J shed 6 bases, with 11 bases lying between them. CDR1 is SGHNT and CDR2 is YYREEE in the germline V gene (reference sequence). The CDR3 is 14 residues long. The CDR3 here is CASSLQGSTNIQYF. Here the CDR3 DNA reads TGTGCCAGCAGCTTGCAGGGGTCGACAAACATTCAGTACTTC.

CDR3 sequence (DNA): TGTGCCAGCAGCGTAGGGGCCCTGAACAATGAGCAGTTCTTC. It specifies CASSVGALNNEQFF. The chain uses TRBV9 and TRBJ2-1; no reliable D call. The CDR3 is 14 amino acids. Looked up from germline, CDR1 is SGDLS and CDR2 is YYNGEE. V lost 0 bases, J lost 5 bases, and 9 bases lay in between.

The V gene is TRBV7-6, the J gene TRBJ2-3, with 7 bases that match TRBD2. The CDR3 sequence is 17 residues long. Trimming removed 1 base from V and 4 bases from J; junction bases left unmatched: 11. From germline, CDR1 is SGHVS and CDR2 FNYEAQ. This CDR3 is CASSLVYRGSDADTQYF. CDR3 nucleotides: TGTGCCAGCAGCTTAGTGTATCGCGGGAGTGACGCAGATACGCAGTATTTT.

This chain joins TRBV5-4 and TRBJ1-2; 7 bases match TRBD1. Germline CDR1 SGHNT, CDR2 YYREEE (reference sequence). With 2 bases clipped from V and 12 bases from J, the junction kept 16 bases outside the gene matches. The CDR3 loop spans 15 amino acids. CDR3 region: CASSFRRAGGESDTF. CDR3 in DNA: TGTGCCAGCAGCTTCCGCAGGGCAGGGGGTGAGTCAGACACCTTC.

This clone has just one count. The V gene is TRBV19, the J gene TRBJ2-3, with a tentative D call TRBD1 (6 bases). CDR3 size: 16 residues. Trimming left V 6 bases short and J 2 bases short, with 18 bases between. Germline V lookup: CDR1 LNHDA, CDR2 SQIVND (reference sequence). This chain's CDR3 is CASSPGADIFTDTQYF. The CDR3 nucleotides are TGTGCCAGTAGCCCAGGGGCGGATATCTTCACAGATACGCAGTATTTT.

V usage is TRBV29-1 and J usage is TRBJ1-1, with a tentative D call TRBD1 (5 bases). The V end lost 3 bases, the J end lost 6 bases, and 14 bases lay between the germline ends. This CDR3 is 13 amino acids long. Germline values: CDR1 SQVTM, CDR2 ANQGSEA. CDR3: CSVEEPPGAEAFF. The CDR3 nucleotides are TGCAGCGTTGAGGAACCCCCGGGGGCTGAAGCTTTCTTT. Variable domain in full (rest from reference TRBV29-1 and TRBJ1-1): SAVISQKPSRDICQRGTSLTIQCQVDSQVTMMFWYRQQPGQSLTLIATANQGSEATYESGFVIDKFPISRPNLTFSTLTVSNMSPEDSSIYLCSVEEPPGAEAFFGQGTRLTVV.

The gene calls are TRBV6-6 and TRBJ2-1; 9 nucleotides align to TRBD2. The CDR3 length is 14 residues. CDR1 and CDR2 (germline): MNHNY, SVGAGI (reference sequence). J was trimmed by 7 bases and V by 9 bases; bases with no gene match: 10. The CDR3: CASWIAGVGNEQFF. The CDR3 coding sequence is TGTGCCAGTTGGATAGCGGGAGTAGGAAATGAGCAGTTCTTC.

The chain couples TRBV28 to TRBJ2-7; 7 bases fit TRBD1. There are 15 residues in the CDR3. Germline assignment: CDR1 MDHEN and CDR2 SYDVKM. V shed 8 bases and J 2 bases; nucleotides not matched to a gene: 12. Here the CDR3 reads CASLYTGEAAYEQYF. Written as DNA, the CDR3 is TGTGCCAGCCTCTACACAGGGGAAGCGGCCTACGAGCAGTACTTC.

CDR3 sequence reads: CASSTTGGSYNEQFF. CDR3 DNA: TGTGCCAGCTCAACGACAGGGGGCTCCTACAATGAGCAGTTCTTC. The genes are TRBV18 and TRBJ2-1, with 9 bases that match TRBD1. The CDR3 is 15 amino acids. Germline CDR1 is KGHSH and CDR2 is LQKENI. After removal of 5 bases from V and 0 bases from J, the junction contained 2 bases not matched to a gene.

This clone came up a few times. The gene calls are TRBV19 and TRBJ1-3; no definite D call. The germline V and J ends were trimmed by 2 bases and 0 bases, with 8 bases remaining between them. CDR1 LNHDA and CDR2 SQIVND come from the germline V gene (reference sequence). The CDR3 sequence is 15 residues long. The CDR3, as DNA: TGTGCCAGTAGTATATCAGCGCTCTCTGGAAACACCATATATTTT. It specifies CASSISALSGNTIYF.

This clone was counted only a few times. This chain connects TRBV7-2 to TRBJ2-2, with 10 bases lining up with TRBD2. The J segment lost 1 base and the V segment lost 5 bases, leaving 4 bases of the junction unmatched. Germline CDR1 SGHTA, CDR2 FQGNSA. The CDR3 loop spans 16 amino acids. The CDR3 DNA sequence: TGTGCCAGCAGCACAAGACTAGCGGGGAACACCGGGGAGCTGTTTTTT. Its protein is CASSTRLAGNTGELFF.

This chain connects TRBV5-6 to TRBJ1-1; 7 nucleotides match TRBD1. V dropped 0 bases and J dropped 1; count of bases not matched to a gene: 9. The CDR3 is 17 residues long. Germline assignment: CDR1 SGHDT and CDR2 YYEEEE. This CDR3 is CASSLGQGAVRNTEAFF. In DNA, the CDR3 is TGTGCCAGCAGCTTGGGACAGGGTGCAGTAAGGAACACTGAAGCTTTCTTT.

The V and J genes are TRBV19 and TRBJ2-1; 13 nucleotides line up with TRBD2. J gave up 7 bases and V 4 bases, and 7 bases lay outside the gene matches. Germline V CDR1 and CDR2: LNHDA, SQIVND (reference sequence). The CDR3 is made up of 16 amino acids. CDR3 sequence: CASSTLAGGLWNEQFF. CDR3 nucleotides: TGTGCCAGTAGTACACTAGCGGGAGGGTTATGGAATGAGCAGTTCTTC.

This clone was observed a handful of times. The chain joins TRBV5-5 to TRBJ1-4, with D unclear. V gave up 3 bases and J gave up 8 bases, with 14 bases separating them. The CDR3 is made up of 14 amino acids. Germline V gene lookup returns CDR1 SGHKS and CDR2 YYEKEE (reference sequence). CDR3 nucleotide sequence: TGTGCCAGCAGCTCCGTGGCAGGCGTAGAAAAACTGTTTTTT. Encoded protein: CASSSVAGVEKLFF.

V gene TRBV5-1 combines with J gene TRBJ2-3; possible D gene TRBD1, 5 bases. This CDR3 is built from 17 residues. Germline V gene data show CDR1 as SGHRS and CDR2 as YFSETQ. Trimming stripped 1 base from V and 4 bases from J, with 19 bases between. The CDR3, as DNA: TGCGCCAGCAGCTTGACTCAGACAGCAGGAAACCCAGATACGCAGTATTTT. Protein product: CASSLTQTAGNPDTQYF.